Given below is one T cell receptor (beta chain) in context. No antigen is known for it. The same CDR3 is also encoded by other DNA sequences in this sample. The source of the sample is a study of metastatic and nonmetastatic thyroid tumors. Study-level findings and limits: Significantly greater TCR beta diversity was reportedly found in malignant thyroid tumors than in benign nodules (in blood and tumor).

Treatment of any kind had been given to no patient before thyroid surgery. TCRdb re-processed the PCR reads through MiXCR. This table has about 23,000 clones, roughly 21% appearing once. The sample comprised blood. The sequence derives from a female donor with papillary thyroid cancer or a benign thyroid nodule (not recorded which). Some clones in this sample may be carry-over from other donors' samples.

CDR3 residues: CASSQEGQAPRPLFF. The CDR3 bases are TGTGCCAGCAGCCAGGAAGGACAGGCCCCTCGCCCTCTGTTTTTT. The rearrangement uses TRBV4-2 and TRBJ1-4; TRBD1 matches at 7 bases. V trimming: 3 bases; J trimming: 14 bases; junction bases outside the gene matches: 15. This CDR3 is 15 amino acids long. Germline V gene lookup returns CDR1 LGHNA and CDR2 YNFKEQ.